The 9 T cell receptor beta chains presented below share a single source sample, sequenced in a study of blood T cell repertoires in COVID-19. TCRdb's copy holds only in-frame clones and misses some; the assay was immunoSEQ multiplex PCR. This repertoire shows hundreds of thousands of clones, more than 85% found once; its top ten account for 0.65% to 0.85%. Sequencing was performed on peripheral blood. The receptors derive from a man in his forties with acute or convalescent COVID-19.

The genes are TRBV27 and TRBJ1-1, with TRBD1 identical over 9 bases. CDR3 length equals 15 residues. Trimming at V came to 5 bases and at J to 5 bases, leaving 9 bases not matched to a gene. Looked up from germline, CDR1 is MNHEY and CDR2 is SMNVEV (reference sequence). CDR3 region: CASSGPGQGETEAFF. The CDR3 coding sequence is TGTGCCAGCAGTGGACCGGGACAGGGAGAGACTGAAGCTTTCTTT.

V and J are TRBV28 and TRBJ2-1, with a weak D call TRBD1 (5 bases). The germline V gene has CDR1 MDHEN and CDR2 SYDVKM. The CDR3 has 15 residues. Trimming left V 3 bases short and J 9 bases short, with 18 bases between. The CDR3 DNA is TGTGCCAGCAGTTTTAAGAACAGGCGCTACGGTGAGCAGTTCTTC. This codes for CASSFKNRRYGEQFF. The full variable domain, in which reference TRBV28 and TRBJ2-1 provide the parts outside the CDR3, is DVKVTQSSRYLVKRTGEKVFLECVQDMDHENMFWYRQDPGLGLRLIYFSYDVKMKEKGDIPEGYSVSREKKERFSLILESASTNQTSMYLCASSFKNRRYGEQFFGPGTRLTVL.

The chain has TRBV28 and TRBJ2-2, with D hard to call. V shed 3 bases and J shed 6 bases, with 8 bases lying between them. This CDR3 spans 13 amino acids. CDR1 is MDHEN, CDR2 SYDVKM, per germline. The CDR3 spells CASSLANPGELFF. CDR3 nucleotides: TGTGCCAGCAGTTTGGCAAACCCCGGGGAGCTGTTTTTT.

The genes are TRBV2 and TRBJ1-5, with D maybe TRBD1 (5 bases). CDR1 and CDR2 (germline): SNHLY, FYNNEI. Trimming removed 6 bases from V and 0 bases from J, with 12 bases in between. The CDR3 runs 15 residues. CDR3 DNA: TGTGCCAGCAGACGACAGATTTCTAGCAATCAGCCCCAGCATTTT. Its translation is CASRRQISSNQPQHF.

The chain joins TRBV10-1 to TRBJ2-1; D may be TRBD1 (6 bases). The CDR3 has 17 residues. Germline CDR1 reads WNHNN; CDR2 reads SYGVQD (reference sequence). V was clipped by 6 bases and J by 1 base, with 19 bases between them. As DNA, the CDR3 is TGCGCCAGCAGCCACCCTCGTAAGGGGGAATCCTACAATGAGCAGTTCTTC. Translating it yields CASSHPRKGESYNEQFF.

The chain is built from TRBV3-1 (or the pseudogene TRBV3-2) and TRBJ2-7, with TRBD1 as a possible D gene (6 bases). Germline V gene data show CDR1 as LGHDT and CDR2 as YNNKEL (reference sequence). Trimming stripped 4 bases from V and 4 bases from J, with 17 bases between. CDR3 length: 15 residues. The CDR3 nucleotides are TGTGCCAGCAGCCTGGTCAGGGGTAGAAGTTACGAGCAGTACTTC. Translation: CASSLVRGRSYEQYF.

The chain couples TRBV27 to TRBJ1-1, with D possibly matching TRBD1 (6 bases). Germline CDR1 and CDR2: MNHEY and SMNVEV (reference sequence). CDR3 size: 14 residues. The V end lost 3 bases, the J end lost 2 bases, and 10 bases lay between the germline ends. CDR3 sequence: CASSLGRGNTEAFF. DNA of the CDR3: TGTGCCAGCAGTTTGGGCAGGGGAAACACTGAAGCTTTCTTT.

The chain recombines TRBV19 with TRBJ1-1; D unclear. This CDR3 is 13 amino acids long. CDR1 is LNHDA, CDR2 SQIVND, per germline (reference sequence). V was cut by 1 base and J by 1 base, with 4 bases left in between. DNA for the CDR3: TGTGCCAGTAGTATAGGGCCGAACACTGAAGCTTTCTTT. Residues: CASSIGPNTEAFF. The variable domain in full, completed from reference TRBV19 and TRBJ1-1, reads DGGITQSPKYLFRKEGQNVTLSCEQNLNHDAMYWYRQDPGQGLRLIYYSQIVNDFQKGDIAEGYSVSREKKESFPLTVTSAQKNPTAFYLCASSIGPNTEAFFGQGTRLTVV.

This sequence joins TRBV11-3 and TRBJ1-5, with D possibly matching TRBD1 (6 bases). Germline CDR1 and CDR2: SGHNT and YENEEA. The CDR3 has 16 residues. V lost 1 base to trimming and J lost 0 bases, with 10 bases between them. The CDR3 loop is CASSLAGANSNQPQHF. CDR3 nucleotides: TGTGCCAGCAGCTTAGCAGGGGCAAATAGCAATCAGCCCCAGCATTTT.